This TCR beta chain is from a study of blood T cell repertoires in COVID-19. Produced via immunoSEQ multiplex PCR; TCRdb's table is partial and in-frame only. In the table there are 90,000 to 130,000 clones, roughly 85% of which are singletons. The receptor comes from a man aged 40-49 years with acute or convalescent COVID-19. Source material: peripheral blood.

The CDR3 sequence is CAWSVGQGVPKTNYGYTF. The DNA for the CDR3 is TGTGCCTGGAGTGTCGGACAGGGGGTACCTAAGACTAACTATGGCTACACCTTC. This chain connects TRBV30 to TRBJ1-2; the match to TRBD1 covers 10 bases. The germline CDR1 and CDR2 sequences are GTSNPN and SVGIG (reference sequence). Trimming at V came to 0 bases and at J to 0 bases, leaving 10 bases not matched to a gene. This CDR3 region has 18 residues. Full variable domain (missing parts from reference TRBV30 and TRBJ1-2): SQTIHQWPATLVQPVGSPLSLECTVEGTSNPNLYWYRQAAGRGLQLLFYSVGIGQISSEVPQNLSASRPQDRQFILSSKKLLLSDSGFYLCAWSVGQGVPKTNYGYTFGSGTRLTVV.